This T cell receptor (beta chain) was observed in a study of CD8 T cells in Susac syndrome. With random hexamers, about 0.45 to 1 ug RNA was reverse transcribed. It was immunoSEQ multiplex PCR that amplified TCR beta CDR3 across 54 Vbeta and 13 Jbeta. One entry per CDR3 protein, called by TCRdb with MiXCR from the immunoSEQ multiplex PCR reads. Of about 430,000 distinct CDR3 sequences detected, around 85% appear once; the ten largest clones hold roughly 0.11%. Stable or active relapsing-remitting multiple sclerosis, untreated and meeting revised McDonald criteria, defined the controls. It was negative isolation that provided the CD8+ and CD4+ T cells, whereas TEMRA cells were enriched by FACS. CDR3 length equals 17 residues. Per the germline V gene, CDR1 is KGHSH and CDR2 is LQKENI. J lost 3 bases, V lost 6 bases, and 12 bases had no gene match. Study-wide findings and caveats: The study conceded that its TCR sequencing and HLA analysis involved relatively few individuals.

About this clonotype: The antigen is undetermined.

Sequencing was performed on CD8+ T cells from PBMCs. This chain uses TRBV18 with TRBJ2-1; 9 bases agree with TRBD2. The receptor was derived from a human donor with multiple sclerosis. The CDR3 here is CASSPRSTSGYYNEQFF. The CDR3 nucleotides read TGTGCCAGCTCTCCCCGATCGACTAGCGGATACTACAATGAGCAGTTCTTC. Supplemented by reference TRBV18 and TRBJ2-1, the full variable domain reads NAGVMQNPRHLVRRRGQEARLRCSPMKGHSHVYWYRQLPEEGLKFMVYLQKENIIDESGMPKERFSAEFPKEGPSILRIQQVVRGDSAAYFCASSPRSTSGYYNEQFFGPGTRLTVL.